This T cell receptor beta chain was captured in a study of human T cells and chemical hapten exposure. TCRdb re-called the RACE reads through MiXCR, storing one row per CDR3 protein. The sample has some 350,000 distinct CDR3 sequences; more than 5% are singletons. This clonotype was detected a few times. What it binds is unknown. The V segment lost 4 bases and the J segment 0 bases; nucleotides outside the gene matches: 19. This CDR3 region has 20 residues. Per the germline V gene, CDR1 is LGHNA and CDR2 is YSLEER. The study's findings and limits: Versus controls, significantly more large CDR3 similarity clusters arose from expanded TCRs.

Time point: patch test 2, 6 weeks after DPC sensitization. Treatment indicated: therapeutic diphenylcyclopropenone sensitization with weekly scalp DPC. This TCR came from a woman aged 18-29 years with alopecia areata. Some clones in this sample may be carry-over from other donors' samples. V gene TRBV4-3 combines with J gene TRBJ1-1; TRBD1 agrees at 8 bases. The material was whole blood, obtained in connection with sensitization to the hapten diphenylcyclopropenone (DPC). The CDR3 is CASSPGNRDRPLGVNTEAFF. The CDR3 coding sequence is TGCGCCAGCAGCCCGGGCAACCGGGACAGGCCTTTGGGAGTGAACACTGAAGCTTTCTTT.